The 23 T cell receptor beta chains in this list originate from one sample, sequenced in a study of blood T cells in healthy people across ages. Together with a sample-barcoded 5' primer, a J-beta primer mix was included in a second PCR lasting about 7 to 12 cycles. Each CDR3 protein gets one entry after TCRdb re-called the 5' RACE reads with MiXCR. The repertoire holds roughly 1,500,000 distinct CDR3 sequences, with roughly 32% as singletons. The sequenced sample consisted of blood. Receptors were obtained from a woman younger than 45 in good health.

The chain combines TRBV20-1 with TRBJ1-5; D may be TRBD1 (5 bases). The CDR3 runs 13 residues. Trimming stripped 5 bases from V and 5 bases from J, with 13 bases between. Germline CDR1 DFQATT, CDR2 SNEGSKA (reference sequence). Here the CDR3 DNA reads TGCAGTGCTGGGGGTTGGGGGGATCAGCCCCAGCATTTT. Its translation: CSAGGWGDQPQHF.

On this clonotype itself: A read error may account for a junction end that differs from germline. The chain couples TRBV7-6 to TRBJ2-1; perhaps D is TRBD1 or TRBD2 (5 bases each). From germline, CDR1 is SGHVS and CDR2 FNYEAQ. The CDR3 runs 16 residues. The CDR3 here is CVSSAAAGNSYNEQFF. For the CDR3, the DNA is TGTGTCAGCAGCGCAGCGGCAGGGAACTCCTACAATGAGCAGTTCTTC.

The chain has TRBV7-9 and TRBJ1-2; possibly TRBD1 for D (6 bases). CDR1 and CDR2 (germline): SEHNR, FQNEAQ (reference sequence). V was clipped by 10 bases and J by 4 bases, with 22 bases between them. The CDR3 runs 15 residues. The CDR3 loop is CANSPRLQGTYGYTF. CDR3 nucleotide sequence: TGTGCCAACAGTCCCCGCCTCCAGGGGACCTATGGCTACACCTTC.

To note about this clonotype: Its ends do not fully match the called genes, so a read error is possible. The chain carries TRBV29-1 and TRBJ2-7; TRBD2 aligns across 7 bases. CDR1 and CDR2 (germline): SQVTM, ANQGSEA. The CDR3 has 14 residues. The CDR3: CRVVLHPSGYEQYF. For the CDR3, the DNA is TGCAGAGTTGTCCTTCATCCTAGCGGCTACGAGCAGTACTTC.

This clonotype was seen more than once but under ten times. V gene TRBV12-3 or TRBV12-4 combines with J gene TRBJ2-5; D not certain. This CDR3 region has 14 residues. The V and J ends lost 3 bases and 2 bases respectively, with 10 bases between them. CDR3 protein: CASSFRASQETQYF. DNA for the CDR3: TGTGCCAGCAGTTTTCGGGCTAGTCAAGAGACCCAGTACTTC.

A few counts support this clonotype. The genes are TRBV5-5 and TRBJ1-5; 7 positions match TRBD1. CDR1 and CDR2 (germline): SGHKS, YYEKEE (reference sequence). V lost 0 bases to trimming and J lost 3 bases; unmatched junction nucleotides: 3. CDR3 length equals 15 residues. The CDR3 loop is CASSLEGATNQPQHF. The DNA of the CDR3 is TGTGCCAGCAGCTTGGAGGGGGCCACCAATCAGCCCCAGCATTTT.

The genes are TRBV4-1 and TRBJ2-1; TRBD1 is a possible D gene (6 bases). CDR3 length: 16 residues. V lost 1 base, J lost 7 bases, and 17 bases lay in between. Germline CDR1 is MGHRA and CDR2 is YSYEKL. CDR3 amino acids: CASSQGFGGMGNEQFF. The CDR3, as DNA: TGCGCCAGCAGCCAAGGATTTGGGGGCATGGGGAATGAGCAGTTCTTC.

Notes on this clonotype: One junction end does not reproduce the germline sequence, and a read error may be involved. The rearrangement uses TRBV27 and TRBJ1-1; D is perhaps TRBD1 (5 bases). Per the germline V gene, CDR1 is MNHEY and CDR2 is SMNVEV (reference sequence). This CDR3 is 14 amino acids long. CDR3 region: CASSLSRGATEAFF. The CDR3 coding sequence is TGTGCCAGCAGCTTATCGAGGGGTGCGACTGAAGCTTTCTTT.

The V gene is TRBV5-1, the J gene TRBJ2-3; D perhaps matches TRBD2 (6 bases). The CDR3 is 16 amino acids. Germline V gene data show CDR1 as SGHRS and CDR2 as YFSETQ. Trimming left V 4 bases short and J 5 bases short, with 20 bases between. Here the CDR3 DNA reads TGCGCCAGCAGCCCAGCGACTAGTGGAGCGGTAGATACGCAGTATTTT. Its translation is CASSPATSGAVDTQYF.

This clonotype was seen only once. The rearrangement links TRBV7-8 to TRBJ2-2; D gene ambiguous. The CDR3 is 14 amino acids. The V end was cut by 1 base, the J end by 7 bases, with 10 bases between. Germline V gene sequence: CDR1 SGHVS, CDR2 FQNEAQ. CDR3 bases: TGTGCCAGCAGCTTAGTCTCGACGGACGGGGAGCTGTTTTTT. Translating it yields CASSLVSTDGELFF.

This clonotype was seen more than once but under ten times. V gene TRBV20-1 combines with J gene TRBJ2-7; D might be TRBD2 (6 bases). The ends were cut back, 6 bases at V and 2 bases at J, with 17 bases in the middle. Per germline, CDR1 DFQATT and CDR2 SNEGSKA (reference sequence). This CDR3 is built from 14 residues. The CDR3 DNA is TGCAGTGCGCACCTTCCCGGGGGTCCCTACGAGCAGTACTTC. Translation: CSAHLPGGPYEQYF.

V usage is TRBV30 and J usage is TRBJ2-6; D gene uncertain. Germline CDR1 is GTSNPN and CDR2 is SVGIG (reference sequence). The CDR3 covers 17 residues. With 2 bases removed from V and 2 bases from J, the gap between germline ends came to 16 bases. CDR3 protein: CAWSSPRSGTGANVLTF. In DNA, the CDR3 is TGTGCCTGGAGTTCGCCTAGGTCTGGAACTGGGGCCAACGTCCTGACTTTC.

This clonotype was recorded a few times. This chain uses TRBV20-1 with TRBJ2-7; tentative D call: TRBD2 (6 bases). Germline values: CDR1 DFQATT, CDR2 SNEGSKA (reference sequence). The CDR3 has 17 amino acids. Between the trimmed V and J ends, which lost 0 bases and 0 bases, there was a span of 18 bases. CDR3 region: CSARDSRLATSSYEQYF. CDR3 DNA: TGCAGTGCTAGAGATAGTAGGCTAGCGACTAGCTCCTACGAGCAGTACTTC.

This clonotype has only a few counts. The CDR3 loop is CASSTTGGDEQYF. The CDR3 DNA follows: TGTGCCAGCAGTACGACAGGGGGGGACGAGCAGTACTTC. The chain joins TRBV28 to TRBJ2-7, with 9 bases identical to TRBD1. The CDR3 totals 13 residues. J lost 5 bases, V lost 5 bases, and 4 bases had no gene match. CDR1 and CDR2 (germline): MDHEN, SYDVKM.

The gene calls are TRBV12-3 or TRBV12-4 and TRBJ2-1; D possibly corresponds to TRBD1 (5 bases). V lost 6 bases and J 5 bases, leaving 14 bases between the germline ends. This CDR3 contains 14 residues. The CDR3 region has the DNA TGTGCCAGCAGCCCCAGCCGCAGGGACAATGAGCAGTTCTTC. Translating gives CASSPSRRDNEQFF.

This clonotype came up a few times. J is TRBJ2-7 and V is TRBV7-2; D may be TRBD1 or TRBD2 (5 bases each). V was pared by 4 bases and J by 2 bases, with 15 bases between. This CDR3 is 15 amino acids long. Per germline, CDR1 SGHTA and CDR2 FQGNSA. CDR3 region: CASSSRGDAPYEQYF. DNA of the CDR3: TGTGCCAGCAGCTCAAGAGGGGACGCTCCCTACGAGCAGTACTTC.

The sample holds a few counts of this clonotype. The chain carries TRBV11-2 and TRBJ2-1; perhaps D is TRBD1 or TRBD2 (5 bases each). This CDR3 is 16 amino acids long. The ends were cut back, 5 bases at V and 0 bases at J, with 14 bases in the middle. Looked up from germline, CDR1 is SGHAT and CDR2 is FQNNGV. CDR3 sequence: CASSAPGALSYNEQFF. The CDR3 DNA reads TGTGCCAGCAGCGCCCCCGGGGCCCTCTCCTACAATGAGCAGTTCTTC.

CDR3 coding DNA: TGTGCCATCGGGAAGCGGGGCAATGAGCAGTTCTTC. It is translated as CAIGKRGNEQFF. The chain employs TRBV10-3 and TRBJ2-1; 7 nucleotides line up with TRBD2. The germline CDR1 and CDR2 sequences are ENHRY and SYGVKD. The CDR3 contains 12 residues. V lost 8 bases to trimming and J lost 6 bases; unmatched junction nucleotides: 4.

The J gene is TRBJ2-3, the V gene TRBV20-1; D unclear. The CDR3 has 13 residues. The ends were cut back, 1 base at V and 2 bases at J, with 7 bases in the middle. From germline, CDR1 is DFQATT and CDR2 SNEGSKA (reference sequence). The CDR3 DNA reads TGCAGTGCTAGAGCCGGAGCCACAGATACGCAGTATTTT. Its translation: CSARAGATDTQYF.

The gene calls are TRBV4-1 and TRBJ2-3, with D possibly TRBD2 on 6 matching bases. Trimming took off 1 base at V and 5 bases at J, with 16 bases between the two ends. This CDR3 has 16 amino acids. From germline, CDR1 is MGHRA and CDR2 YSYEKL. In DNA, the CDR3 is TGCGCCAGCAGCCAAGCGCCGGGACCCGGGGGAGATACGCAGTATTTT. It yields the protein CASSQAPGPGGDTQYF.

This clonotype was seen repeatedly, ten times or more. The V call is TRBV3-1, the J call TRBJ2-7, with D perhaps TRBD2 (5 bases). V was pared by 0 bases and J by 3 bases, with 12 bases between. This CDR3 contains 15 residues. Germline CDR1 reads LGHDT; CDR2 reads YNNKEL (reference sequence). The CDR3 region has the DNA TGTGCCAGCAGCCAAGATGAAGGAGAGGGCTACGAGCAGTACTTC. Translation: CASSQDEGEGYEQYF.

This clonotype was detected only a few times. The chain uses TRBV6-5 and TRBJ1-1, with D hard to call. This CDR3 is built from 14 residues. Trimming took 6 bases from V and 0 from J, leaving 11 bases between them. From germline, CDR1 is MNHEY and CDR2 SVGAGI. CDR3 region: CASRKSPVNTEAFF. The CDR3, as DNA: TGTGCCAGCAGGAAGTCCCCAGTGAACACTGAAGCTTTCTTT.

The chain has TRBV5-1 and TRBJ1-5, with D possibly being TRBD1 (6 bases). Germline CDR1 and CDR2: SGHRS and YFSETQ. V was pared by 0 bases and J by 5 bases, with 21 bases between. The CDR3 spans 18 residues. CDR3 sequence (DNA): TGCGCCAGCAGCTTGGCTCCGTTACAGGGACCGGGGGATCAGCCCCAGCATTTT. Encoded protein: CASSLAPLQGPGDQPQHF.